Reported below is one T cell receptor beta chain. Its antigen is as yet unknown. This record belongs to a study of CD8+ T cells in alopecia areata. About the research overall: Those treated were given oral tofacitinib at 5 to 10 mg twice daily. Study-level findings and limits: With tofacitinib ongoing, many expanded lesional clones persisted in both scalp and blood. Tofacitinib yielded significantly lower scalp clonality and fewer expanded CD8+ clones among the top 100.

Sequencing templates came from extracted RNA that was reverse transcribed into cDNA. Clones were sequenced by immunoSEQ multiplex PCR, and TCRdb holds only the in-frame ones, with some missing. The table has some 200,000 clones, roughly three fifths seen once. Treatment defined: oral pan-JAK inhibitor, 5-10 mg twice daily. This CDR3 comprises 14 residues. CDR1 and CDR2 from the germline V gene are SNHLY and FYNNEI. With 3 bases removed from V and 6 bases from J, the gap between germline ends came to 11 bases. The source was CD4+ T cells sorted from blood, collected at week 4, from a patient treated with tofacitinib. This TCR was sampled from a human donor with alopecia areata. The chain carries TRBV2 and TRBJ2-2; no reliable D call. The CDR3 bases are TGTGCCAGCAGTGACGGGCCTAAGTCCGGGGAGCTGTTTTTT. This gives the protein CASSDGPKSGELFF. Supplemented by reference TRBV2 and TRBJ2-2, the full variable domain reads EPEVTQTPSHQVTQMGQEVILRCVPISNHLYFYWYRQILGQKVEFLVSFYNNEISEKSEIFDDQFSVERPDGSNFTLKIRSTKLEDSAMYFCASSDGPKSGELFFGEGSRLTVL.